This T cell receptor (beta chain) is drawn from a study of blood T cell repertoires in COVID-19. The germline V gene encodes CDR1 LGHNA and CDR2 YSLEER. This CDR3 has 15 residues. The V gene end was trimmed by 4 bases and the J gene end by 6 bases; junction bases not matched to a gene: 7. Per the original data handling: From reference gene primer amplification, estimates of nucleated cell counts were derived. Repertoires were generated with immunoSEQ multiplex PCR, while TCRdb's copy carries only in-frame clones and drops some. V and J calls and clone size are those listed in that table; D and trimming were worked out from the DNA. This sample has approximately 160,000 clones, with 80% to 90% found just once.

V is TRBV4-3 and J is TRBJ2-7; 12 bases are shared with TRBD2. This receptor was taken from a woman aged 50 to 65 in a cohort exposed to, infected with or recovered from COVID-19 (not recorded which). Sequences were obtained from PBMCs or T cells enriched from blood (not recorded which). Here the CDR3 reads CASSRASGGAFEQYF. The CDR3 nucleotides are TGCGCCAGCAGCCGCGCTAGCGGGGGGGCTTTCGAGCAGTACTTC.